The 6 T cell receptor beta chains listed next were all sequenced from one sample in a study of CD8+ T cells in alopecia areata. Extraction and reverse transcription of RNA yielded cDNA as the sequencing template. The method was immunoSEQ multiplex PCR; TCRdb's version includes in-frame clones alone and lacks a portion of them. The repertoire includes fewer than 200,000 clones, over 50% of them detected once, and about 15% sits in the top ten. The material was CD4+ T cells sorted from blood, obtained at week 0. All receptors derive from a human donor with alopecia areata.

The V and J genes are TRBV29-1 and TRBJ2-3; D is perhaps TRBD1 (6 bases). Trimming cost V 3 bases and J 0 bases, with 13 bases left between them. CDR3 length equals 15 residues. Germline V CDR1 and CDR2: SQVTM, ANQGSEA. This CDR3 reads CSVDPMTGSTDTQYF. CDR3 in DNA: TGCAGCGTTGACCCTATGACAGGAAGCACAGATACGCAGTATTTT.

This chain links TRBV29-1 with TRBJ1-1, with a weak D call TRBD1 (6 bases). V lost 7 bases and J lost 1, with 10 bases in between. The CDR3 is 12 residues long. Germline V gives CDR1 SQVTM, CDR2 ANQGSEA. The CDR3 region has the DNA TGCAGCGGCGGGGGACAGAACACTGAAGCTTTCTTT. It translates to CSGGGQNTEAFF.

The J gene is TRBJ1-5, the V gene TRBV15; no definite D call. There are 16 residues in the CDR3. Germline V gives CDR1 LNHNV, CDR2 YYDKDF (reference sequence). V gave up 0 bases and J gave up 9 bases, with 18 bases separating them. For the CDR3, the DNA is TGTGCCACCAGCAGAGAATCCGCAGGTCTTGGTTGGCCCCAGCATTTT. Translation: CATSRESAGLGWPQHF. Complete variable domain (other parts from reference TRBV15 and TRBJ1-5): DAMVIQNPRYQVTQFGKPVTLSCSQTLNHNVMYWYQQKSSQAPKLLFHYYDKDFNNEADTPDNFQSRRPNTSFCFLDIRSPGLGDTAMYLCATSRESAGLGWPQHFGDGTRLSIL.

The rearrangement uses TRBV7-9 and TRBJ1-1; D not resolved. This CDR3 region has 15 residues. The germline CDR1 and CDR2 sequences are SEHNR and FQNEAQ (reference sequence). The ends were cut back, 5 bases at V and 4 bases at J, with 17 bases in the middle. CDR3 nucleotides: TGTGCCAGCAGCCCCCCGGGAGGGTTAGGCACTGAAGCTTTCTTT. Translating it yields CASSPPGGLGTEAFF. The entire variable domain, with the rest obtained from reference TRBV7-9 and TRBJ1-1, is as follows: DTGVSQNPRHKITKRGQNVTFRCDPISEHNRLYWYRQTLGQGPEFLTYFQNEAQLEKSRLLSDRFSAERPKGSFSTLEIQRTEQGDSAMYLCASSPPGGLGTEAFFGQGTRLTVV.

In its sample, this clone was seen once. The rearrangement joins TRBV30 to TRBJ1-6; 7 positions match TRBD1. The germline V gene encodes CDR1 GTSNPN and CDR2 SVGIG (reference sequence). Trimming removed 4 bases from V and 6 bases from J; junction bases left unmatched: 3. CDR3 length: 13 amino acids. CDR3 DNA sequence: TGTGCCTGGACCTCAGGGGGTAATTCACCCCTCCACTTT. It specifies CAWTSGGNSPLHF.

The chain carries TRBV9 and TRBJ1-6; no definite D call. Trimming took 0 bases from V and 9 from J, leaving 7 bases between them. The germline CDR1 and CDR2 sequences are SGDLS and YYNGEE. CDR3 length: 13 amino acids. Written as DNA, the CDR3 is TGTGCCAGCAGCGTAGAGGGTGTTTCACCCCTCCACTTT. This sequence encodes CASSVEGVSPLHF.